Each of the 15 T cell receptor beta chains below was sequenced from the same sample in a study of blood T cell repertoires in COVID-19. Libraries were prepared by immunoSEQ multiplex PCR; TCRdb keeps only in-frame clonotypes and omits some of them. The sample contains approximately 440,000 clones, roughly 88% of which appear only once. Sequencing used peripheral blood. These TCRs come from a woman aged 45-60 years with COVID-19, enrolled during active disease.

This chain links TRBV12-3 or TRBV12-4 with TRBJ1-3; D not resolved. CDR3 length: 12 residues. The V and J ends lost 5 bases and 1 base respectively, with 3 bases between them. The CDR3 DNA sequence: TGTGCCAGCAGTCCATCTGGAAACACCATATATTTT. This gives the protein CASSPSGNTIYF.

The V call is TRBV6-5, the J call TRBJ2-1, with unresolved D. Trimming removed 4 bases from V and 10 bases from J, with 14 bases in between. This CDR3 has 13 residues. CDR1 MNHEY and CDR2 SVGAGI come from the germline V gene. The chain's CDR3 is CASSLVAEGEQFF. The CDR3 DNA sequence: TGTGCCAGCAGTTTGGTAGCCGAAGGCGAGCAGTTCTTC.

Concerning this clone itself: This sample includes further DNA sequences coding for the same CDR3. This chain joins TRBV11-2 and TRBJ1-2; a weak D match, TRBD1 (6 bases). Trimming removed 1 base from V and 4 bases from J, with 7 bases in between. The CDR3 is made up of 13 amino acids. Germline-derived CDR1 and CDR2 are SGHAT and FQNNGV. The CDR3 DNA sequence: TGTGCCAGCAGCTTAGGCAGGGGCTATGGCTACACCTTC. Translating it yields CASSLGRGYGYTF.

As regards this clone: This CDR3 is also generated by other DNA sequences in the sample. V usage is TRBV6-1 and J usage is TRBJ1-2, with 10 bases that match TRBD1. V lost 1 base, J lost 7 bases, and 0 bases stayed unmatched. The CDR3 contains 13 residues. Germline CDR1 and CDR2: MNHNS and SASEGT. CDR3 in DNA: TGTGCCAGCAGTGAAGGGACAGGGGGTGGCTACACCTTC. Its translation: CASSEGTGGGYTF.

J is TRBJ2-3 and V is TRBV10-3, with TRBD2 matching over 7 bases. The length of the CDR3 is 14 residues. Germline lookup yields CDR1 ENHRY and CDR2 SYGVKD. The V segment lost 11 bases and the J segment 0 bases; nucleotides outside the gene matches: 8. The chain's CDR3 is CAHGSGASTDTQYF. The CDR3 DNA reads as TGTGCCCACGGGAGCGGGGCTAGCACAGATACGCAGTATTTT.

CDR3 sequence: CASSQRTGLGYGYTF. The CDR3 DNA is TGCGCCAGCAGCCAGCGGACAGGGCTGGGCTATGGCTACACCTTC. The rearrangement joins TRBV4-1 to TRBJ1-2; 8 nucleotides agree with TRBD1. The germline gives CDR1 MGHRA, CDR2 YSYEKL. This CDR3 has 15 amino acids. V shed 3 bases, J shed 4 bases, and the junction held 7 bases outside the gene matches.

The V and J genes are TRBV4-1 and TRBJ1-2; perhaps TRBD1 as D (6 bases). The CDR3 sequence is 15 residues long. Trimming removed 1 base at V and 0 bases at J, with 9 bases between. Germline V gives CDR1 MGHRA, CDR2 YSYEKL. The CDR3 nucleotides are TGCGCCAGCAGCCAAGGGGGGCGAGCTAACTATGGCTACACCTTC. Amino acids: CASSQGGRANYGYTF.

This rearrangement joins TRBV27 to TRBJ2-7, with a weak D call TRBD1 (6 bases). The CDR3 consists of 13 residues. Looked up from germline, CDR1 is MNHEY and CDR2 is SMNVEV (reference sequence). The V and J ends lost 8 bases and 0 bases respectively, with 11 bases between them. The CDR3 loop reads CASALDSSYEQYF. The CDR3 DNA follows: TGTGCCAGCGCTCTGGACAGCTCCTACGAGCAGTACTTC.

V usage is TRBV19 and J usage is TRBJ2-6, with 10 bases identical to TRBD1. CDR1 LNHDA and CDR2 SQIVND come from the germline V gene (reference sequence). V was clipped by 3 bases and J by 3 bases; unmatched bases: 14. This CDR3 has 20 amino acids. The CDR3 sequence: CASSIKVFRQGASGANVLTF. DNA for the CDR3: TGTGCCAGTAGTATTAAGGTTTTCCGACAGGGGGCTAGTGGGGCCAACGTCCTGACTTTC.

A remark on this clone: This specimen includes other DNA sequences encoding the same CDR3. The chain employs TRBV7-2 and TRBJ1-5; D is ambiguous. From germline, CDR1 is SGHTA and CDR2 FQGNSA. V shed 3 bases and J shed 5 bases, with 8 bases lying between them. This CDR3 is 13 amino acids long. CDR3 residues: CASSLRSDQPQHF. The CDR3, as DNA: TGTGCCAGCAGCTTGAGGTCAGATCAGCCCCAGCATTTT.

The CDR3 loop is CASSPRTAPITQFF. In DNA form, the CDR3 reads TGTGCCAGCAGCCCTAGGACAGCCCCTATTACGCAGTTCTTC. The chain carries TRBV14 and TRBJ2-1; D is perhaps TRBD1 (6 bases). The CDR3 loop spans 14 amino acids. Germline V CDR1 and CDR2: SGHDN, FVKESK. Trimming cost V 4 bases and J 12 bases, with 19 bases left between them.

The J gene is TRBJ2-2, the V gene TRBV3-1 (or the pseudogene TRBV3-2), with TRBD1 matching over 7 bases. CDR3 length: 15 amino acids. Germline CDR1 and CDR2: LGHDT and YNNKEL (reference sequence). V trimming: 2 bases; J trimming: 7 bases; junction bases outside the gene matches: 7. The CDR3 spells CASSQFQGVGGELFF. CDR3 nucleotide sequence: TGTGCCAGCAGCCAATTCCAGGGGGTGGGCGGGGAGCTGTTTTTT.

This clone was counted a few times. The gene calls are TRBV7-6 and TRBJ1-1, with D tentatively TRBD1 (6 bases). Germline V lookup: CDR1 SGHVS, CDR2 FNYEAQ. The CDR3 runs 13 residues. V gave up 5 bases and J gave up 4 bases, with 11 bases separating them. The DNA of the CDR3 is TGTGCCAGCAGCGCAGGGGTGAGCACTGAAGCTTTCTTT. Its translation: CASSAGVSTEAFF.

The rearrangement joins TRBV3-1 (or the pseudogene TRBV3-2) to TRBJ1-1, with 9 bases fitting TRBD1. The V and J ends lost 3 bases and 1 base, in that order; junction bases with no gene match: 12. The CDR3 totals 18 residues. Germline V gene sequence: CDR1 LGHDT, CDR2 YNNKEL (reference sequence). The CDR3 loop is CASSHTDRGGDGNTEAFF. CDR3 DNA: TGTGCCAGCAGCCATACGGACAGGGGAGGAGATGGGAACACTGAAGCTTTCTTT.

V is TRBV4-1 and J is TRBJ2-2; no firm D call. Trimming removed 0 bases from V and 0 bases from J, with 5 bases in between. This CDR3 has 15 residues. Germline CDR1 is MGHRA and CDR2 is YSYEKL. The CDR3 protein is CASSQDRANTGELFF. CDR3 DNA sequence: TGCGCCAGCAGCCAAGATCGGGCGAACACCGGGGAGCTGTTTTTT.